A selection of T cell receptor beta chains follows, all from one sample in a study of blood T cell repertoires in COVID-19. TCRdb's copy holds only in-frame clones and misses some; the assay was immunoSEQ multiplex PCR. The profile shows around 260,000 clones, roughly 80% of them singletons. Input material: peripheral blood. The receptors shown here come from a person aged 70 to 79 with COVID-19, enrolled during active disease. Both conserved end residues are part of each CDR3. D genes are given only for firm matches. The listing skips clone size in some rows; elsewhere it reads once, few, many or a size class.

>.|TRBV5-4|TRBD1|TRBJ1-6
TGTGCCAGCAGCAAGGACAGGGGAAATTCACCCCTCCACTTT
CASSKDRGNSPLHF
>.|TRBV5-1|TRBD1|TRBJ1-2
TGCGCCAGCAGCGATACAGGGGGCGCCGATGGTGGCTACACCTTC
CASSDTGGADGGYTF
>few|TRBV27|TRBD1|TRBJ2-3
TGTGCCAGCAAAATAGGACAGGGCACAGATACGCAGTATTTT
CASKIGQGTDTQYF
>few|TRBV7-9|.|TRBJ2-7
TGTGCCAGCAGCTTACGACCCGGTAGAGCGGGCGAGCAGTACTTC
CASSLRPGRAGEQYF
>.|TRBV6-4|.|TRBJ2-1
TGTGCCAGCAGTGAAGAACTCAACAATGAGCAGTTCTTC
CASSEELNNEQFF
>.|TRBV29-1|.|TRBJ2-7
TGCAGCGTCCGAACGCAGGGAGGCGAGCAGTACTTC
CSVRTQGGEQYF
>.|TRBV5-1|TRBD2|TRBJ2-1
TGCGCCAGCAGCTCCGGAGCGGGGGTGGGGAATGAGCAGTTCTTC
CASSSGAGVGNEQFF
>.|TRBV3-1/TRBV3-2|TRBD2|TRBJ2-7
TGTGCCAGCAGCCAAGATCTAACGGGGGGTTTGGAGCAGTACTTC
CASSQDLTGGLEQYF
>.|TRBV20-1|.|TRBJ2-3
TGCAGTGCTGAGCTAGCAGATACGCAGTATTTT
CSAELADTQYF
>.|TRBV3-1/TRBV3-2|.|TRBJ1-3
TGTGCCAGCACCCCTACCGGGGGGCTATACGGAAACACCATATATTTT
CASTPTGGLYGNTIYF
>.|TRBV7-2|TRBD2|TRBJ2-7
TGTGCCAGCAGCCCGGGGGGGTTCTACGAGCAGTACTTC
CASSPGGFYEQYF
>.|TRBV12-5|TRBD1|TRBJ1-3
TGTGCTAGCGCGGCCGGGGCGGGACAGGGATCAGGAAACACCATATATTTT
CASAAGAGQGSGNTIYF
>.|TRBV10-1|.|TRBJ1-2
TGCGCCAGCAGTGTAGTTAAGACAGACTATGGCTACACCTTC
CASSVVKTDYGYTF
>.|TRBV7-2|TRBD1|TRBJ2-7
TGTGCCAGCAGCTTAGGCAGGGACAGAAGCGAGCAGTACTTC
CASSLGRDRSEQYF
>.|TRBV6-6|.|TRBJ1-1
TGTGCCAGCAGTCCCGCAGGGGTGGGCACCAAGAACACTGAAGCTTTCTTT
CASSPAGVGTKNTEAFF
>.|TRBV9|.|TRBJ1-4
TGTGCCAGCAGCGTAGGACAGCTAGGAGGGGAAAAACTGTTTTTT
CASSVGQLGGEKLFF
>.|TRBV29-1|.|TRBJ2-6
TGCAGCGTCCCGAGTTGGGCAGAATCGGCTGGGGCCAACGTCCTGACTTTC
CSVPSWAESAGANVLTF
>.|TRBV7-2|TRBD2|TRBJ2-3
TGTGCCAGCAGCGTTACTAGCGGAAACACAGATACGCAGTATTTT
CASSVTSGNTDTQYF
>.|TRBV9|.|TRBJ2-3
TGTGCCAGCAGCGTAGCGACAGAAGGTTGGGCAGATACGCAGTATTTT
CASSVATEGWADTQYF
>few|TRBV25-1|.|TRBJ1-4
TGTGCCAGCAGTGCCGGGGGGTCACGTTTTTTT
CASSAGGSRFF
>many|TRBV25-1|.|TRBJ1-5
TGTGCCAGCAGTGCCACCGGGACACCTAATCAGCCCCAGCATTTT
CASSATGTPNQPQHF
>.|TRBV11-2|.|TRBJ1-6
TGTGCCAGCAGCTCAAGGGGCCCCCCGCCCCTCCACTTT
CASSSRGPPPLHF
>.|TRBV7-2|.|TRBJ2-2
TGTGCCAGCAGCTTATTGGCGGGCGACACCGGGGAGCTGTTTTTT
CASSLLAGDTGELFF
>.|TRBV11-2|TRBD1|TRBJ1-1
TGTGCCAGCAGCTTACTAAGGACAGGTGAAGCTTTCTTT
CASSLLRTGEAFF
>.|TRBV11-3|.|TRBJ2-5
TGTGCCAGCAGCCGAGGCACAGGGCGGGTGGAGACCCAGTACTTC
CASSRGTGRVETQYF
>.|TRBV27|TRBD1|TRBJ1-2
TGTGCCAGCAGTTTATTATTTGGGACAGGGGAGACTAACTATGGCTACACCTTC
CASSLLFGTGETNYGYTF
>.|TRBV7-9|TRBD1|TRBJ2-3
TGTGCCAGCAGCCACGGACAGGGCACAGATACGCAGTATTTT
CASSHGQGTDTQYF
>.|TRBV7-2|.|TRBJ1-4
TGTGCCAGCAGCCAACAGGCAACTAATGAAAAACTGTTTTTT
CASSQQATNEKLFF
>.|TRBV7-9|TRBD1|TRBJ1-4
TGTGCCAGCAGCTCGGGACAGCCCCCAACTAATGAAAAACTGTTTTTT
CASSSGQPPTNEKLFF
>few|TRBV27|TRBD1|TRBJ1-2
TGTGCCAGCAGTTTACAGGGACAGGGAGGCTACACCTTC
CASSLQGQGGYTF
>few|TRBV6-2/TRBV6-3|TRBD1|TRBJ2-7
TGTGCCAGCAGTCCAAGGACAGGGGGCTTCTACGAGCAGTACTTC
CASSPRTGGFYEQYF
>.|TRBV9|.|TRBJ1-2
TGTGCCAGCAGCGTAGAGGCGACGGGGGGCCAGGATGGCTACACCTTC
CASSVEATGGQDGYTF
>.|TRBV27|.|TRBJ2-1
TGTGCCAGCAAATATCTCTCGAGCAATGAGCAGTTCTTC
CASKYLSSNEQFF
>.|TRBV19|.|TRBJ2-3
TGTGCCAGTAGTATTGAGCGGGCGGGTACGCAGTATTTT
CASSIERAGTQYF
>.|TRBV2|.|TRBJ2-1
TGTGCCAGCAGGGCTACACTAGGGCCGCAGTTCTTC
CASRATLGPQFF
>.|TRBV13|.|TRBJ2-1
TGTGCCAGCAGCTTGACCAGGACTTACAATGAGCAGTTCTTC
CASSLTRTYNEQFF
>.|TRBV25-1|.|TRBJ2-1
TGTGCCAGCAGTGCCCCGGGAAGATACAATGAGCAGTTCTTC
CASSAPGRYNEQFF
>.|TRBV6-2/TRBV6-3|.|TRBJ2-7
TGTGCCAGCAGTCTCTACCATACTACCTACGAGCAGTACTTC
CASSLYHTTYEQYF
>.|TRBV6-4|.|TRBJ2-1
TGTGCCAGTCCCGGGACACCCGCCTACAATGAGCAGTTCTTC
CASPGTPAYNEQFF
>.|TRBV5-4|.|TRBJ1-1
TGTGCCAGCAGCTTGGTGGGGGCGCCGGGCACTGAAGCTTTCTTT
CASSLVGAPGTEAFF